Included here is one T cell receptor (beta chain) sequence, with context. Its antigen is unidentified. PCR was performed using 60 Vbeta and 13 Jbeta primers. Data came from immunoSEQ multiplex PCR; TCRdb stores just in-frame clones and leaves some out. Of about 78,000 clones in the sample, roughly 80% were seen once. These data originate in a study of cytomegalovirus exposure and HLA in healthy donors. Regarding the study as a whole: Researchers left out some V segments, among them TRBV6-2 and TRBV6-3, as indistinguishable.

The CDR3 has 13 amino acids. The V end lost 5 bases, the J end lost 9 bases, and 14 bases lay between the germline ends. Germline V lookup: CDR1 SGHTA, CDR2 FQGNSA. The gene calls are TRBV7-2 and TRBJ2-1, with D possibly matching TRBD2 (6 bases). Sequencing input: PBMCs. This sequence originates from a man aged 50 to 59 in good health and CMV-seropositive. In nucleotides, the CDR3 is TGTGCCAGCAGCCCGGGGACTCTTCGTGAGCAGTTCTTC. Translation gives CASSPGTLREQFF.